This T cell receptor beta chain was retrieved from a study of T cell repertoires in cytomegalovirus infection. Study information: Public TCR beta signatures were indicative of both CMV infection and a matching HLA type. The study, taken as a whole, reports: Carriers of CMV and the relevant HLA type were discriminated by public TCR beta frequency. HLA-C-restricted CMV-specific TCR beta clonotypes were dominant in the ex vivo response.

After removal of 3 bases from V and 3 bases from J, the junction contained 2 bases not matched to a gene. The CDR3 extends over 14 amino acids. Germline V gives CDR1 SGHTA, CDR2 FQGTGA. As regards this clonotype: Its antigen is currently unknown.

TCRdb reprocessed the reads with MiXCR, giving one entry per CDR3 protein. This repertoire shows roughly 120,000 distinct CDR3 sequences, about 9.4% found once; its top ten account for approximately 31%. Sequences were obtained from PBMCs, sequenced either directly or after in vitro stimulation (not recorded which). The sequence came from a human donor in good health (CMV status not recorded). Some clones in this sample may be carry-over from other donors' samples. This chain uses TRBV7-3 with TRBJ2-7; 10 nucleotides agree with TRBD1. CDR3 DNA: TGTGCCAGCAGCTTGGACAGGGGGGACTACGAGCAGTACTTC. It yields the protein CASSLDRGDYEQYF. Complete variable domain (other parts from reference TRBV7-3 and TRBJ2-7): GAGVSQTPSNKVTEKGKYVELRCDPISGHTALYWYRQSLGQGPEFLIYFQGTGAADDSGLPNDRFFAVRPEGSVSTLKIQRTERGDSAVYLCASSLDRGDYEQYFGPGTRLTVT.